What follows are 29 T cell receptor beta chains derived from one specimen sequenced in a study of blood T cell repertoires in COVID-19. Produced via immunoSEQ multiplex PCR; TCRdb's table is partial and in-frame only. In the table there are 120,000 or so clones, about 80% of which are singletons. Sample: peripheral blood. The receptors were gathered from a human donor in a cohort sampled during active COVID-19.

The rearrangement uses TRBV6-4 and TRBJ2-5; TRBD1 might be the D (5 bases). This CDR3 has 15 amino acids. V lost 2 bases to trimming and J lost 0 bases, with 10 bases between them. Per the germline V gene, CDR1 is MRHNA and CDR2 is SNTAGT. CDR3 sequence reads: CASSDLQVNQETQYF. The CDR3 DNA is TGTGCCAGCAGTGACCTACAGGTGAACCAAGAGACCCAGTACTTC.

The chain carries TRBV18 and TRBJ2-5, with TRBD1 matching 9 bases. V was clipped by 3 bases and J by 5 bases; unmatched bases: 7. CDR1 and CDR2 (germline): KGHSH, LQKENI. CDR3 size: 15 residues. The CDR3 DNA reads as TGTGCCAGCTCACCTGGCACAGGGGGCGCGGAGACCCAGTACTTC. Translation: CASSPGTGGAETQYF.

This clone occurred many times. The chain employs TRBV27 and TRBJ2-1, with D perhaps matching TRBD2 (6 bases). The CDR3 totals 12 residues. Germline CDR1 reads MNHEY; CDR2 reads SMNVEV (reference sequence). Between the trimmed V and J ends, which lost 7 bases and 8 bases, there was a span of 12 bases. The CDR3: CASNGSGDEQFF. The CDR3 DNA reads TGTGCCAGCAACGGGAGTGGCGATGAGCAGTTCTTC.

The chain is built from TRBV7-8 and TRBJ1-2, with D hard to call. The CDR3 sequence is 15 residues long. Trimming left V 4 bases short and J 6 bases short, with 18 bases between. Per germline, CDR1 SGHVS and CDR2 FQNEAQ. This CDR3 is CASSSERVVWNGYTF. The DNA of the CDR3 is TGTGCCAGCAGCTCCGAACGGGTGGTGTGGAATGGCTACACCTTC. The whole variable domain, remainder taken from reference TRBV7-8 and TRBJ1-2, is GAGVSQSPRYKVAKRGQDVALRCDPISGHVSLFWYQQALGQGPEFLTYFQNEAQLDKSGLPSDRFFAERPEGSVSTLKIQRTQQEDSAVYLCASSSERVVWNGYTFGSGTRLTVV.

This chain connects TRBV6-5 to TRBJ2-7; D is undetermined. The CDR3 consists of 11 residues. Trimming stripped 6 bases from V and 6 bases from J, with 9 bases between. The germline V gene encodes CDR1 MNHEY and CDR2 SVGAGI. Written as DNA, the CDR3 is TGTGCCAGCAGGTCCGGTTTCGAGCAGTACTTC. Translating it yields CASRSGFEQYF.

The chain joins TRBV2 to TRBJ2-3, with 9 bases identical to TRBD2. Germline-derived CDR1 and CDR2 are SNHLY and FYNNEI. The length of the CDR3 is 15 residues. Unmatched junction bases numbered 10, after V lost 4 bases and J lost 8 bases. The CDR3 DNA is TGTGCCAGCAGTGGAGCTAGCGGGATAAGCGGTACGCAGTATTTT. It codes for CASSGASGISGTQYF.

CDR3 amino acids: CASSSGLAGEVYNEQFF. CDR3 in DNA: TGTGCCAGCAGCTCGGGACTAGCGGGAGAGGTATACAATGAGCAGTTCTTC. This chain connects TRBV9 to TRBJ2-1; 14 nucleotides match TRBD2. The CDR3 sequence is 17 residues long. CDR1 is SGDLS, CDR2 YYNGEE, per germline. Losses at the gene ends were 4 bases for V and 4 bases for J; bases not matched to a gene: 7. Supplemented by reference TRBV9 and TRBJ2-1, the full variable domain reads DSGVTQTPKHLITATGQRVTLRCSPRSGDLSVYWYQQSLDQGLQFLIQYYNGEERAKGNILERFSAQQFPDLHSELNLSSLELGDSALYFCASSSGLAGEVYNEQFFGPGTRLTVL.

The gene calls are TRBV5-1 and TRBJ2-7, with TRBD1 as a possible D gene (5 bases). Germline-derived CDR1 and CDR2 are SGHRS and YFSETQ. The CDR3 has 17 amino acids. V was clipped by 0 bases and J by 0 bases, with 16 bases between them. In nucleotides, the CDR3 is TGCGCCAGCAGCTTGGGGTCTAGGGGCGTTACCTCCTACGAGCAGTACTTC. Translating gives CASSLGSRGVTSYEQYF.

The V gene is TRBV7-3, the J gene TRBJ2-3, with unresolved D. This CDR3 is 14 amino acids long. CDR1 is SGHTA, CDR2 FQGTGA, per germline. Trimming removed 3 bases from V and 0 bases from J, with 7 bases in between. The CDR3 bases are TGTGCCAGCAGCTTGGGCTCTAGCACAGATACGCAGTATTTT. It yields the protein CASSLGSSTDTQYF.

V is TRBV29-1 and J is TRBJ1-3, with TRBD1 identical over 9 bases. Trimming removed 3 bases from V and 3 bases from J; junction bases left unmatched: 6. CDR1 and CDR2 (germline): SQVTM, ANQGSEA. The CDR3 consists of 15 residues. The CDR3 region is CSVDKGQGGGNTIYF. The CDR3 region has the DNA TGCAGCGTTGACAAGGGACAGGGTGGTGGAAACACCATATATTTT.

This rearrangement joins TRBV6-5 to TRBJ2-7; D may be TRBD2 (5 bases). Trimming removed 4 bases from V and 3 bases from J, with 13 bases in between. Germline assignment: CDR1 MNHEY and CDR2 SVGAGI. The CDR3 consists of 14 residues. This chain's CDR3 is CASSSPGSNYEQYF. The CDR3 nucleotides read TGTGCCAGCAGTTCCCCGGGGTCCAACTACGAGCAGTACTTC.

The chain's CDR3 is CASSPTSGGVDTQYF. In DNA form, the CDR3 reads TGTGCCAGCAGTCCAACTAGCGGGGGGGTAGATACGCAGTATTTT. The chain links TRBV2 to TRBJ2-3, with TRBD2 matching over 13 bases. CDR3 length equals 15 residues. Germline loops: CDR1 SNHLY, CDR2 FYNNEI. Losses at the gene ends were 5 bases for V and 5 bases for J; bases not matched to a gene: 4.

CDR3 DNA: TGTGCCAGCAGTTCCGGACAGGGGAGCACTGAAGCTTTCTTT. As protein: CASSSGQGSTEAFF. This chain links TRBV6-2 or TRBV6-3 with TRBJ1-1, with 9 bases fitting TRBD1. The CDR3 has 14 amino acids. The germline V gene has CDR1 MNHEY and CDR2 SVGEGT. V was clipped by 4 bases and J by 4 bases; unmatched bases: 4.

This CDR3 reads CASSAPGERLLRWCNEQFF. In nucleotides, the CDR3 is TGTGCCAGCAGTGCCCCCGGGGAGCGGCTCCTCCGGTGGTGCAATGAGCAGTTCTTC. This chain links TRBV6-4 with TRBJ2-1; TRBD2 is a possible D gene (5 bases). Germline V gene sequence: CDR1 MRHNA, CDR2 SNTAGT. With 4 bases removed from V and 6 bases from J, the gap between germline ends came to 28 bases. The CDR3 contains 19 residues.

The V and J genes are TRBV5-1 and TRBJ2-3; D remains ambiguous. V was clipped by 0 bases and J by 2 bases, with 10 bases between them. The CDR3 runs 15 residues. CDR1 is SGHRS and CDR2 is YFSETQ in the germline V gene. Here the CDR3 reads CASSLGTSITDTQYF. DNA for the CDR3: TGCGCCAGCAGCTTGGGCACTTCCATCACAGATACGCAGTATTTT. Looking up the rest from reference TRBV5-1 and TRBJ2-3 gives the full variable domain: KAGVTQTPRYLIKTRGQQVTLSCSPISGHRSVSWYQQTPGQGLQFLFEYFSETQRNKGNFPGRFSGRQFSNSRSEMNVSTLELGDSALYLCASSLGTSITDTQYFGPGTRLTVL.

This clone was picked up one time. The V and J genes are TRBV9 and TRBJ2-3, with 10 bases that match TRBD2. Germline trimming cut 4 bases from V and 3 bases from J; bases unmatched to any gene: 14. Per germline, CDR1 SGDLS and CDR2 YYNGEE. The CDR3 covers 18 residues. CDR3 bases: TGTGCCAGCAGCCCTCGGGAGTTAGCGGGGGGTTGGACAGATACGCAGTATTTT. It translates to CASSPRELAGGWTDTQYF.

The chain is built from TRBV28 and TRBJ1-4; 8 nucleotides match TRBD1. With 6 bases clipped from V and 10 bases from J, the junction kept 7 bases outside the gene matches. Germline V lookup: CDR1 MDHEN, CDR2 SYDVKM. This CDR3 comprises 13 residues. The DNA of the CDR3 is TGTGCCAGCAGCACAGGGGGACTGGTAAAACTGTTTTTT. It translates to CASSTGGLVKLFF.

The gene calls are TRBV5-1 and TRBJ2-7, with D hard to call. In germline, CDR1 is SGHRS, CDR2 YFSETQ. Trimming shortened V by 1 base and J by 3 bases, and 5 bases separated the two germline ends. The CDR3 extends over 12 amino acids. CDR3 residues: CASSLNNYEQYF. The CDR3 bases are TGCGCCAGCAGCTTGAACAACTACGAGCAGTACTTC.

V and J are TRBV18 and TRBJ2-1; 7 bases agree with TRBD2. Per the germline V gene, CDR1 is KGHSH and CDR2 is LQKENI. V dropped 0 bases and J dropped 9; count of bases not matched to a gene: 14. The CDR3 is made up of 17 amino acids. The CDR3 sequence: CASSPPGGRGVSGEQFF. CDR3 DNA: TGTGCCAGCTCACCACCGGGCGGTCGGGGGGTGTCGGGTGAGCAGTTCTTC.

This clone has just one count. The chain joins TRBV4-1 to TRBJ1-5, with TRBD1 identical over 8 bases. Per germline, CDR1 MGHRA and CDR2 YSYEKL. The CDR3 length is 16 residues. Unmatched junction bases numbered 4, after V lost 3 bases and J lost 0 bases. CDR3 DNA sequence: TGCGCCAGCAGCCACCGTACAGGGGGTAGCAATCAGCCCCAGCATTTT. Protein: CASSHRTGGSNQPQHF.

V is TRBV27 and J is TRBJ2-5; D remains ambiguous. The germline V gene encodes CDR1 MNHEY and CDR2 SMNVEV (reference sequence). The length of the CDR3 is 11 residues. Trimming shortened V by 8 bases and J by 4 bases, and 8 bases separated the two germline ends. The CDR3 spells CASRASETQYF. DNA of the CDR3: TGTGCCAGCCGTGCGTCAGAGACCCAGTACTTC.

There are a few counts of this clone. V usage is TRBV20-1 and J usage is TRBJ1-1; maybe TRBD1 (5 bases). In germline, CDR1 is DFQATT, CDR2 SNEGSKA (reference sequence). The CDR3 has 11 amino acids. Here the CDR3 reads CLGGANTEAFF. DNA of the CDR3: TGCCTCGGGGGTGCGAACACTGAAGCTTTCTTT.

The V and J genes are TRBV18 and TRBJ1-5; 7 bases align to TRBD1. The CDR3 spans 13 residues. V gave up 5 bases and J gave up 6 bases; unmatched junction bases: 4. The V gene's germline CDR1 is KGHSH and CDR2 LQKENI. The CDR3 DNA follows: TGTGCCAGCTCAGGGGACAGTTCTCAGCCCCAGCATTTT. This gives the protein CASSGDSSQPQHF.

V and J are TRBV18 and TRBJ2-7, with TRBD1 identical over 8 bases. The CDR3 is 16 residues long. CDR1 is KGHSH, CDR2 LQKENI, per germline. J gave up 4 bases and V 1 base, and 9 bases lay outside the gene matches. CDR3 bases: TGTGCCAGCTCACCACTCCCCGCAGGGGGCCGGTACGAGCAGTACTTC. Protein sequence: CASSPLPAGGRYEQYF.

The CDR3 nucleotides read TGTGCCAGCAGCCGGGGGTTGGGGGAGCAGTACTTC. Translation gives CASSRGLGEQYF. The chain recombines TRBV7-2 with TRBJ2-7; weak D call: TRBD2 (6 bases). V was trimmed by 5 bases and J by 7 bases, leaving 12 bases between them. Germline-derived CDR1 and CDR2 are SGHTA and FQGNSA. CDR3 length: 12 amino acids.

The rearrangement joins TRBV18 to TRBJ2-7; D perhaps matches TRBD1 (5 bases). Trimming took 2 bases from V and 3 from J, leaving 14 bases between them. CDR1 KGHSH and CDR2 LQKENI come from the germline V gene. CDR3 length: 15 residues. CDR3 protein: CASSPTGTSLYEQYF. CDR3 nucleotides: TGTGCCAGCTCACCAACAGGAACCTCTCTCTACGAGCAGTACTTC.

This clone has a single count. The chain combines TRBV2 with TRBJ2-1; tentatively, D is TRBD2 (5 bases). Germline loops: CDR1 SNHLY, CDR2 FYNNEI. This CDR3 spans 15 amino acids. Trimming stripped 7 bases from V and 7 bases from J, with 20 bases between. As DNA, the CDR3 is TGTGCCAGCACTAGACTCCGGGATATAGGAAATGAGCAGTTCTTC. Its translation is CASTRLRDIGNEQFF.

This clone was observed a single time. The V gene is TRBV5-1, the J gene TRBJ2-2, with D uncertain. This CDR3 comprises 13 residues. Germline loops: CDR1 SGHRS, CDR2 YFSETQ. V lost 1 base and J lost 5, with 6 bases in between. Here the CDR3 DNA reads TGCGCCAGCAGCTTGTTTATGACCGGGGAGCTGTTTTTT. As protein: CASSLFMTGELFF.

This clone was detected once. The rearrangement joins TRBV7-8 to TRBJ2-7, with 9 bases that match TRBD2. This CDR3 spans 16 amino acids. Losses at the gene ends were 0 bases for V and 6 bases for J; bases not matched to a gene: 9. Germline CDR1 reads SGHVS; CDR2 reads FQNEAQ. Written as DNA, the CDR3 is TGTGCCAGCAGCTTAGCTCGAGTACTAGCGGGTATCGAGCAGTACTTC. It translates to CASSLARVLAGIEQYF.